This T cell receptor beta chain was documented in a study of cytomegalovirus exposure and HLA in healthy donors. Amplification used 60 Vbeta primers and 13 Jbeta primers. The assay was immunoSEQ multiplex PCR, and TCRdb's table has in-frame clones only and misses some. The profile shows 150,000 to 200,000 clones, approximately 81% of them singletons. The J segment lost 6 bases and the V segment lost 1 base, leaving 15 bases of the junction unmatched. The CDR3 runs 18 residues. The germline V gene has CDR1 SGHTA and CDR2 FQGNSA. Study results and caveats: The sole available immune exposure information was CMV serostatus. Being productive about 90% or about 30% of the time was typical of most TCR beta V segments in an earlier analysis. Apparent HLA restriction characterized most CMV-associated TCR beta chains in a later analysis.

Points on this clone: Antigen specificity is unknown.

The V gene is TRBV7-2, the J gene TRBJ2-3; 8 bases match TRBD2. The specimen sequenced was PBMCs. The sequence came from a woman aged 30 to 39 in good health and CMV-seropositive. The CDR3 reads CASSLVIGPAGAADTQYF. The CDR3 DNA sequence: TGTGCCAGCAGCTTAGTCATCGGCCCAGCGGGGGCAGCGGATACGCAGTATTTT.